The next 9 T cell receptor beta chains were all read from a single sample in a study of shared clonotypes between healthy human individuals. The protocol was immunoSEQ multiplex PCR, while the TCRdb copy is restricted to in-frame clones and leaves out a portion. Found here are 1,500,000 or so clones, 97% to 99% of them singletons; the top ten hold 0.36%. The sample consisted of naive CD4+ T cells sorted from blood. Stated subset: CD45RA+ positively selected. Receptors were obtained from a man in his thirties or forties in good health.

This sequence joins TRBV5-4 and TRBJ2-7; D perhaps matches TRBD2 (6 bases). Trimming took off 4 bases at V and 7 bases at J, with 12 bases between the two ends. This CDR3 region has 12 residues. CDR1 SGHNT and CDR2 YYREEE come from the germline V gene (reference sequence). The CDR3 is CASSLRAGEQYF. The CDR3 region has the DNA TGTGCCAGCAGCCTAAGGGCGGGGGAGCAGTACTTC.

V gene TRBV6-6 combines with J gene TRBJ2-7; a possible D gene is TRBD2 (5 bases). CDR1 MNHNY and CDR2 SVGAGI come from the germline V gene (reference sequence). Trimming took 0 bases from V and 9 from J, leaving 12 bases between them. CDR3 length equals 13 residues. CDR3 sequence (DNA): TGTGCCAGCAGTTACTCGACACTAGGTGGGCAGTACTTC. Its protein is CASSYSTLGGQYF.

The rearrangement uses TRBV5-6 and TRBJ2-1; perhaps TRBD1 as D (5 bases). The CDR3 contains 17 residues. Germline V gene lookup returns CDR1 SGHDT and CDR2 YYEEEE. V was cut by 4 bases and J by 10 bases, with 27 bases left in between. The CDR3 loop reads CASSKAQGSDLRTEQFF. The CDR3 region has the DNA TGTGCCAGCAGCAAGGCCCAGGGTTCTGACCTCCGAACGGAGCAGTTCTTC.

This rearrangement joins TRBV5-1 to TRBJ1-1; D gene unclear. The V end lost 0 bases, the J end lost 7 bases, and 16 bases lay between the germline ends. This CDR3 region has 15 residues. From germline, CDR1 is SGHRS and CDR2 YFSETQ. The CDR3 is CASSLAPTDSGEAFF. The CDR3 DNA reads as TGCGCCAGCAGCTTGGCCCCCACTGACTCGGGTGAAGCTTTCTTT.

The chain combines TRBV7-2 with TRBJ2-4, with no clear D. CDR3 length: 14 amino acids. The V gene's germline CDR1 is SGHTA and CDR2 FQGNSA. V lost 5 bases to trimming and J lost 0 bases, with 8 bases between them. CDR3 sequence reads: CASSHTIAKNIQYF. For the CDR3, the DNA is TGTGCCAGCAGCCATACCATAGCCAAAAACATTCAGTACTTC.

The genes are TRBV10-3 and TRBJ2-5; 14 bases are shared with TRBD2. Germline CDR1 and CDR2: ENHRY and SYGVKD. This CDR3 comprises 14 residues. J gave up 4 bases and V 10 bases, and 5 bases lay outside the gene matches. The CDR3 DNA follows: TGTGCCACGGGACTAGCGGGAGTTTCAGAGACCCAGTACTTC. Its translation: CATGLAGVSETQYF.

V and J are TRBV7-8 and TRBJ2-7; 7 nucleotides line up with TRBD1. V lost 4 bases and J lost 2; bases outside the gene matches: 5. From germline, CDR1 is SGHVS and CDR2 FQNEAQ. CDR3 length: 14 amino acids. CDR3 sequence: CASSWATGPYEQYF. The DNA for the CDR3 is TGTGCCAGCAGCTGGGCGACAGGGCCCTACGAGCAGTACTTC.

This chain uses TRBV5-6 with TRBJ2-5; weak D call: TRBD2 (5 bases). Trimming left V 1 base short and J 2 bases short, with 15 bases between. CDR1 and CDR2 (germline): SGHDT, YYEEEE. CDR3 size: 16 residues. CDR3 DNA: TGTGCCAGCAGCTTGCTTTTCTTAACGGGACAAGAGACCCAGTACTTC. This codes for CASSLLFLTGQETQYF.

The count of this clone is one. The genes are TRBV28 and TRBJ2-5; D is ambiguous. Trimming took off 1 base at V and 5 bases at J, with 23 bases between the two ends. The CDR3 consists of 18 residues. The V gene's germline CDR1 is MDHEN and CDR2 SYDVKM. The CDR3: CASSLYPNGGSSGETQYF. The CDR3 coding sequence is TGTGCCAGCAGTTTATACCCAAATGGTGGTAGTTCCGGGGAGACCCAGTACTTC.